A selection of T cell receptor beta chains follows, all from one sample in a study of blood T cell repertoires in COVID-19. The method was immunoSEQ multiplex PCR; TCRdb's version includes in-frame clones alone and lacks a portion of them. Found here are over 85,000 clones, around 83% of them singletons; the top ten hold around 25%. What was sequenced was peripheral blood. The source is a man aged 55 to 70 with acute or convalescent COVID-19. CDR3s include the opening cysteine and the closing phenylalanine or tryptophan. A D gene is named only where the DNA matches it firmly. Size is stated for part of the rows, as once, few or many counts, or as a class when the clone is expanded.

clone_size: .; j_call: TRBJ2-6; d_call: TRBD1; v_call: TRBV19; cdr3_nt: TGTGCCAGTAGTATAAGAGCCGGGACAGGGGGCTCTGGGGCCAACGTCCTGACTTTC; cdr3_aa: CASSIRAGTGGSGANVLTF
clone_size: once; j_call: TRBJ2-3; d_call: .; v_call: TRBV15; cdr3_nt: TGTGCCACCAGCAGAGAAGGCGGGACTCCAAAGGGTGATACGCAGTATTTT; cdr3_aa: CATSREGGTPKGDTQYF
clone_size: .; j_call: TRBJ1-1; d_call: .; v_call: TRBV9; cdr3_nt: TGTGCCAGCACACCGGGACACTTAAACACTGAAGCTTTCTTT; cdr3_aa: CASTPGHLNTEAFF
clone_size: .; j_call: TRBJ1-3; d_call: TRBD1; v_call: TRBV5-1; cdr3_nt: TGCGCCAGCAGCTCGGGACAGGCACCTTACTCTGGAAACACCATATATTTT; cdr3_aa: CASSSGQAPYSGNTIYF
clone_size: .; j_call: TRBJ2-1; d_call: TRBD2; v_call: TRBV2; cdr3_nt: TGTGCCAGCAGTGATCGTAGCGGGGGAAACAATGAGCAGTTCTTC; cdr3_aa: CASSDRSGGNNEQFF
clone_size: .; j_call: TRBJ2-3; d_call: TRBD1; v_call: TRBV28; cdr3_nt: TGTGCCAGCAGTTCACCACCAGGGGGCGGGACGGCGGATACGCAGTATTTT; cdr3_aa: CASSSPPGGGTADTQYF
clone_size: .; j_call: TRBJ1-6; d_call: .; v_call: TRBV7-8; cdr3_nt: TGTGCCAGCAGCTTAGTACAGGGCGGATCACCCCTCCACTTT; cdr3_aa: CASSLVQGGSPLHF
clone_size: .; j_call: TRBJ1-2; d_call: .; v_call: TRBV6-5; cdr3_nt: TGTGCCAGCAGTTACGCAGGCTTTAACTATGGCTACACCTTC; cdr3_aa: CASSYAGFNYGYTF
clone_size: .; j_call: TRBJ1-5; d_call: .; v_call: TRBV6-5; cdr3_nt: TGTGCCAGCAGCGTGCACCGGGAGCAGCCCCAGCATTTT; cdr3_aa: CASSVHREQPQHF
clone_size: .; j_call: TRBJ1-3; d_call: .; v_call: TRBV29-1; cdr3_nt: TGCAGCGTTGAATGGGGGGGGACTGGAAACACCATATATTTT; cdr3_aa: CSVEWGGTGNTIYF
clone_size: .; j_call: TRBJ1-2; d_call: .; v_call: TRBV6-5; cdr3_nt: TGTGCCAGTAGCATTTCCCGGGACACCTTCTACTACACCTTC; cdr3_aa: CASSISRDTFYYTF
clone_size: .; j_call: TRBJ2-5; d_call: TRBD2; v_call: TRBV5-4; cdr3_nt: TGTGCCAGCAGCTTGCTAAAGACTAGCGGGGCGTCTACAGAGACCCAGTACTTC; cdr3_aa: CASSLLKTSGASTETQYF
clone_size: .; j_call: TRBJ2-1; d_call: .; v_call: TRBV7-9; cdr3_nt: TGTGCCAGCAGCTCAGAGACAGGCCGTGGGTACAATGAGCAGTTCTTC; cdr3_aa: CASSSETGRGYNEQFF
clone_size: .; j_call: TRBJ1-2; d_call: .; v_call: TRBV10-3; cdr3_nt: TGTGCCATCACCCCCCTCCCCGGGAATGGCTACACCTTC; cdr3_aa: CAITPLPGNGYTF
clone_size: .; j_call: TRBJ2-1; d_call: TRBD2; v_call: TRBV7-2; cdr3_nt: TGTGCCAGCAGCGCGGGGAGCGGGGGTTGGGATGAGCAGTTCTTC; cdr3_aa: CASSAGSGGWDEQFF
clone_size: .; j_call: TRBJ2-3; d_call: TRBD1; v_call: TRBV7-8; cdr3_nt: TGTGCCAGCAGCGACAGGGGGGGGACAGGGGCGCAGTATTTT; cdr3_aa: CASSDRGGTGAQYF
clone_size: .; j_call: TRBJ1-2; d_call: TRBD1; v_call: TRBV28; cdr3_nt: TGTGCCAGCAGTTCTAACAGGGGTGTCGATGGCTACACCTTC; cdr3_aa: CASSSNRGVDGYTF
clone_size: .; j_call: TRBJ2-7; d_call: .; v_call: TRBV12-3/TRBV12-4; cdr3_nt: TGTGCCAGCAGTTTGGGGGCCCACCCGGTTTTC; cdr3_aa: CASSLGAHPVF
clone_size: .; j_call: TRBJ2-2; d_call: .; v_call: TRBV4-1; cdr3_nt: TGCGCCAGCAGCCAAGTACAGGGTCCCACCGGGGAGCTGTTTTTT; cdr3_aa: CASSQVQGPTGELFF
clone_size: .; j_call: TRBJ2-3; d_call: TRBD1; v_call: TRBV11-3; cdr3_nt: TGTGCCAGCAGCAAGCAGGGACAGGGACTGACAGATACGCAGTATTTT; cdr3_aa: CASSKQGQGLTDTQYF
clone_size: .; j_call: TRBJ1-6; d_call: .; v_call: TRBV19; cdr3_nt: TGTGCCAGTAACCTCATCGGGGGGGGTGGTTCACCCCTCCACTTT; cdr3_aa: CASNLIGGGGSPLHF
clone_size: .; j_call: TRBJ2-1; d_call: .; v_call: TRBV6-2/TRBV6-3; cdr3_nt: TGTGCCAGCAGTTCCACTACAGGTAGAATAGGATACAATGAGCAGTTCTTC; cdr3_aa: CASSSTTGRIGYNEQFF
clone_size: .; j_call: TRBJ2-2; d_call: TRBD1; v_call: TRBV6-5; cdr3_nt: TGTGCCAGCCGCCGGGACAGGGTTGTCGGGGAGCTGTTTTTT; cdr3_aa: CASRRDRVVGELFF
clone_size: .; j_call: TRBJ2-1; d_call: TRBD2; v_call: TRBV6-2/TRBV6-3; cdr3_nt: TGTGCCAGCAGTTCCGGGACTAGCGGGGGGAACAATGAGCAGTTCTTC; cdr3_aa: CASSSGTSGGNNEQFF
clone_size: once; j_call: TRBJ2-7; d_call: .; v_call: TRBV7-9; cdr3_nt: TGTGCCAGCAGCCTCCTCGTCCCCGAGCAGTACTTC; cdr3_aa: CASSLLVPEQYF
clone_size: .; j_call: TRBJ1-2; d_call: TRBD1; v_call: TRBV7-9; cdr3_nt: TGTGCCAGCAGCGTAGCAGGACAGGGTGGTGGCTACACCTTC; cdr3_aa: CASSVAGQGGGYTF
clone_size: .; j_call: TRBJ2-1; d_call: .; v_call: TRBV19; cdr3_nt: TGTGCCAGTAGAGAGGGTCTCAACTCCTACAATGAGCAGTTCTTC; cdr3_aa: CASREGLNSYNEQFF
clone_size: .; j_call: TRBJ2-3; d_call: TRBD1; v_call: TRBV19; cdr3_nt: TGTGCCAGTAGTTCCGGGACAGGGTATACAGATACGCAGTATTTT; cdr3_aa: CASSSGTGYTDTQYF
clone_size: few; j_call: TRBJ1-2; d_call: .; v_call: TRBV9; cdr3_nt: TGTGCCAGCAGCGTACGTAACCGGGATGGCTACACCTTC; cdr3_aa: CASSVRNRDGYTF
clone_size: .; j_call: TRBJ2-2; d_call: TRBD1; v_call: TRBV2; cdr3_nt: TGTGCCAGCAGTGAAGGACAGGGTCGTACCGGGGAGCTGTTTTTT; cdr3_aa: CASSEGQGRTGELFF
clone_size: .; j_call: TRBJ2-5; d_call: TRBD2; v_call: TRBV4-1; cdr3_nt: TGCGCCAGCAGCCAAGTATGGACTAGTAGAGAGACCCAGTACTTC; cdr3_aa: CASSQVWTSRETQYF
clone_size: once; j_call: TRBJ2-2; d_call: .; v_call: TRBV2; cdr3_nt: TGTGCCACTCAAGGGACTGTATTGAACACCGGGGAGCTGTTTTTT; cdr3_aa: CATQGTVLNTGELFF
clone_size: .; j_call: TRBJ2-7; d_call: .; v_call: TRBV19; cdr3_nt: TGTGCCAGTAGGCCCAAGGGAGGAGTCTACGAGCAGTACTTC; cdr3_aa: CASRPKGGVYEQYF
clone_size: .; j_call: TRBJ1-1; d_call: .; v_call: TRBV3-1/TRBV3-2; cdr3_nt: TGTGCCAGCAGCCAAGAAGGGGGTGGCACTGAAGCTTTCTTT; cdr3_aa: CASSQEGGGTEAFF
clone_size: .; j_call: TRBJ1-1; d_call: .; v_call: TRBV5-1; cdr3_nt: TGCGCCAGCAGAAGAGTTGCAGGGCTCGCTGAAGCTTTCTTT; cdr3_aa: CASRRVAGLAEAFF
clone_size: few; j_call: TRBJ1-5; d_call: .; v_call: TRBV30; cdr3_nt: TGTGCCTGGAGTCATGGGCGCAATCAGCCCCAGCATTTT; cdr3_aa: CAWSHGRNQPQHF